This T cell receptor (beta chain) was obtained from a study of T cell responses to AZD1222 COVID-19 vaccine. On this clone itself: What it binds is not known.

The CDR3 spans 17 residues. V lost 5 bases, J lost 6 bases, and 20 bases lay in between. Germline V CDR1 and CDR2: SGHNT, YENEEA. TCRdb's table, derived via immunoSEQ multiplex PCR, lists solely in-frame clones and lacks some. The sample totals some 150,000 clones. Findings and limits, study-wide: Sampling captured repertoires only after the peak T cell response. As reported, nearly half of all spike-specific TCRs target variant regions that are unmutated. Spike was spanned by vaccine-associated CD4 TCRs, with dominance at 160-218 and 743-854.

Sequences were obtained from peripheral blood. The rearrangement joins TRBV11-3 to TRBJ1-6; a weak D match, TRBD1 (6 bases). The clonotype was recovered from an adult in good health. The CDR3 bases are TGTGCCAGCAGCCCCACCTCAGGGGAAGCCGGTAATTCACCCCTCCACTTT. Translation: CASSPTSGEAGNSPLHF.